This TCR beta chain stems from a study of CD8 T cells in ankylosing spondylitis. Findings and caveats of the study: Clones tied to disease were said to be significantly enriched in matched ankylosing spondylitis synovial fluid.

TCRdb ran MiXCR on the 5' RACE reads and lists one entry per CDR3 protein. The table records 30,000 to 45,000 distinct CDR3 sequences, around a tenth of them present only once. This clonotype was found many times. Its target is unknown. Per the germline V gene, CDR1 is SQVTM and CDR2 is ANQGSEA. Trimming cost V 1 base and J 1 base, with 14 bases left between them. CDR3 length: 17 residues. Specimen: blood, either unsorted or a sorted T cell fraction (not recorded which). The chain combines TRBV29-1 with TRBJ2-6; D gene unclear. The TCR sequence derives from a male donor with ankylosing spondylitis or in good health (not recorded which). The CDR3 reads CSVEGSITKSGANVLTF. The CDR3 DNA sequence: TGCAGCGTTGAAGGGTCAATCACCAAGTCTGGGGCCAACGTCCTGACTTTC.